One TCR beta chain is described in this entry. Its antigen remains unknown. This sample stems from a study of circulating and synovial CD4+ cells in juvenile arthritis. Study conclusions and caveats: CPL and bulk CD4 samples differed at least tenfold in T cell genomes.

Samples derive from patients with active juvenile idiopathic arthritis. Clones were read by immunoSEQ multiplex PCR, and TCRdb kept only the in-frame ones, dropping some. The sample lists 30,000 to 40,000 clones; approximately 94% were seen once. This sequence originates from a human donor with juvenile idiopathic arthritis. What was sequenced was CD4+ T cells from blood.

The CDR3 sequence is CASRREGLGTEAFF. The DNA of the CDR3 is TGTGCCAGCAGGCGAGAGGGTTTGGGCACTGAAGCTTTCTTT. This rearrangement joins TRBV2 to TRBJ1-1; D unresolved. CDR1 SNHLY and CDR2 FYNNEI come from the germline V gene. The CDR3 totals 14 residues. The V end was cut by 6 bases, the J end by 4 bases, with 15 bases between.